The 20 T cell receptor beta chains in this list originate from one sample, sequenced in a study of CD4 T cells in relation to SARS-CoV-2 and coronaviruses. These receptors' antigens are unknown. TCRdb's copy holds only in-frame clones and misses some; the assay was immunoSEQ multiplex PCR. In the table there are tens of thousands of clones, over 65% of which are singletons. Sequenced material: memory CD4+ T cells from PBMCs, cultured in vitro. Source of these receptors: an adult with COVID-19.

J is TRBJ2-1 and V is TRBV18, with no clear D. The V end lost 6 bases, the J end lost 0 bases, and 9 bases lay between the germline ends. The CDR3 loop spans 14 amino acids. Germline V gene lookup returns CDR1 KGHSH and CDR2 LQKENI. The CDR3 loop is CASSPRSSYNEQFF. The CDR3 region has the DNA TGTGCCAGCTCGCCTAGAAGCTCCTACAATGAGCAGTTCTTC.

This rearrangement joins TRBV5-1 to TRBJ2-5; D is perhaps TRBD1 (5 bases). There are 17 residues in the CDR3. Germline-derived CDR1 and CDR2 are SGHRS and YFSETQ. Trimming took off 4 bases at V and 0 bases at J, with 19 bases between the two ends. This CDR3 reads CASSRVGPKGNQETQYF. The CDR3 region has the DNA TGCGCCAGCAGCCGGGTAGGGCCCAAGGGGAACCAAGAGACCCAGTACTTC.

The V and J genes are TRBV5-6 and TRBJ2-3; possible D gene TRBD2, 6 bases. CDR3 length: 15 residues. Germline assignment: CDR1 SGHDT and CDR2 YYEEEE. V was cut by 1 base and J by 2 bases, with 11 bases left in between. In nucleotides, the CDR3 is TGTGCCAGCAGCTTGCTTAGCGGCCACACAGATACGCAGTATTTT. The encoded protein is CASSLLSGHTDTQYF.

The rearrangement joins TRBV2 to TRBJ2-3, with 12 bases fitting TRBD2. The CDR3 consists of 15 residues. V lost 6 bases and J lost 4; bases outside the gene matches: 5. Germline loops: CDR1 SNHLY, CDR2 FYNNEI. This chain's CDR3 is CASRELAGGPDTQYF. CDR3 DNA: TGTGCCAGCAGGGAACTAGCGGGAGGCCCAGATACGCAGTATTTT.

The gene calls are TRBV10-3 and TRBJ2-7; 7 positions agree with TRBD2. The CDR3 spans 16 residues. The V gene's germline CDR1 is ENHRY and CDR2 SYGVKD. V was pared by 4 bases and J by 0 bases, with 9 bases of the junction left unmatched. The CDR3 DNA reads as TGTGCCATCAGTGCATCCGGGACTACCATCTCCTACGAGCAGTACTTC. It specifies CAISASGTTISYEQYF.

This CDR3 reads CASLARESYSNQPQHF. The CDR3 DNA is TGTGCCAGCTTGGCAAGGGAATCTTATAGCAATCAGCCCCAGCATTTT. This rearrangement joins TRBV28 to TRBJ1-5; D remains unclear. CDR1 and CDR2 (germline): MDHEN, SYDVKM. The CDR3 consists of 16 residues. Trimming cost V 8 bases and J 0 bases, with 17 bases left between them.

The rearrangement joins TRBV30 to TRBJ1-1; tentatively, D is TRBD1 (5 bases). There are 15 residues in the CDR3. Per germline, CDR1 GTSNPN and CDR2 SVGIG (reference sequence). Trimming left V 3 bases short and J 0 bases short, with 14 bases between. CDR3 nucleotide sequence: TGTGCCTGGAGAATTTCGGGACGTTTGAACACTGAAGCTTTCTTT. Amino acids: CAWRISGRLNTEAFF.

The chain couples TRBV27 to TRBJ2-2; D not resolved. CDR3 length: 17 residues. From germline, CDR1 is MNHEY and CDR2 SMNVEV (reference sequence). With 2 bases removed from V and 0 bases from J, the gap between germline ends came to 13 bases. CDR3 amino acids: CASSLARRHSNTGELFF. CDR3 bases: TGTGCCAGCAGTTTAGCCCGGCGGCACTCGAACACCGGGGAGCTGTTTTTT.

V gene TRBV4-1 combines with J gene TRBJ2-2; possible D gene TRBD1, 6 bases. Germline CDR1 MGHRA, CDR2 YSYEKL. This CDR3 spans 16 amino acids. The V end was cut by 6 bases, the J end by 1 base, with 15 bases between. The CDR3: CASRVGVRGNTGELFF. The CDR3 bases are TGCGCCAGCAGGGTGGGCGTCAGGGGGAACACCGGGGAGCTGTTTTTT.

The chain is built from TRBV5-1 and TRBJ2-2; TRBD2 matches at 7 bases. The CDR3 is made up of 16 amino acids. CDR1 is SGHRS, CDR2 YFSETQ, per germline. V shed 1 base, J shed 5 bases, and the junction held 8 bases outside the gene matches. In DNA, the CDR3 is TGCGCCAGCAGCTTGAGCGCAGGGACTATGACCGGGGAGCTGTTTTTT. It is translated as CASSLSAGTMTGELFF.

In its sample, this clone was seen once. The V gene is TRBV30, the J gene TRBJ1-3, with a possible D match to TRBD1 (5 bases). Between the trimmed V and J ends, which lost 2 bases and 0 bases, there was a span of 8 bases. Germline values: CDR1 GTSNPN, CDR2 SVGIG (reference sequence). The CDR3 sequence is 14 residues long. The CDR3 DNA is TGTGCCTGGAGTCCAGGGAGCTCTGGAAACACCATATATTTT. Its translation: CAWSPGSSGNTIYF.

CDR3 sequence (DNA): TGTGCCGGCGGGGGACACGCGAACACTGAAGCTTTCTTT. Amino acid sequence: CAGGGHANTEAFF. The V call is TRBV2, the J call TRBJ1-1, with D possibly TRBD1 on 6 matching bases. The ends were cut back, 11 bases at V and 1 base at J, with 14 bases in the middle. This CDR3 spans 13 amino acids. Germline V gene sequence: CDR1 SNHLY, CDR2 FYNNEI. The full variable domain, rest sourced from reference TRBV2 and TRBJ1-1, is EPEVTQTPSHQVTQMGQEVILRCVPISNHLYFYWYRQILGQKVEFLVSFYNNEISEKSEIFDDQFSVERPDGSNFTLKIRSTKLEDSAMYFCAGGGHANTEAFFGQGTRLTVV.

The genes are TRBV19 and TRBJ1-3, with D possibly being TRBD1 (5 bases). The V gene lost 2 bases and the J gene lost 0 bases, with 14 bases spanning the gap. The germline V gene encodes CDR1 LNHDA and CDR2 SQIVND (reference sequence). The CDR3 runs 17 residues. In nucleotides, the CDR3 is TGTGCCAGTAGTATACCGGGTGGACACCGCTCTGGAAACACCATATATTTT. It translates to CASSIPGGHRSGNTIYF.

This CDR3 reads CASSEARQGAATQYF. The CDR3 nucleotides read TGTGCCAGCAGTGAAGCGCGCCAGGGGGCAGCTACGCAGTATTTT. V usage is TRBV2 and J usage is TRBJ2-3; 8 bases agree with TRBD1. With 0 bases clipped from V and 8 bases from J, the junction kept 7 bases outside the gene matches. This CDR3 comprises 15 residues. Germline CDR1 SNHLY, CDR2 FYNNEI.

V and J are TRBV5-1 and TRBJ1-4, with TRBD1 matching over 7 bases. The V and J ends lost 7 bases and 7 bases, in that order; junction bases with no gene match: 19. CDR1 SGHRS and CDR2 YFSETQ come from the germline V gene. The CDR3 extends over 17 amino acids. Here the CDR3 reads CASCRTGDITGGEKLFF. The DNA for the CDR3 is TGCGCCAGCTGTCGAACAGGGGACATTACGGGTGGTGAAAAACTGTTTTTT.

This clone was seen once. The chain uses TRBV5-1 and TRBJ1-2; weak D call: TRBD1 (6 bases). V was shortened by 0 bases and J by 5 bases, with 17 bases between the two germline ends. In germline, CDR1 is SGHRS, CDR2 YFSETQ. CDR3 length: 16 residues. CDR3 in amino acids: CASSLGGGQPVYGYTF. The CDR3 DNA sequence: TGCGCCAGCAGCTTGGGAGGGGGACAACCTGTTTATGGCTACACCTTC. Looking up the rest from reference TRBV5-1 and TRBJ1-2 gives the full variable domain: KAGVTQTPRYLIKTRGQQVTLSCSPISGHRSVSWYQQTPGQGLQFLFEYFSETQRNKGNFPGRFSGRQFSNSRSEMNVSTLELGDSALYLCASSLGGGQPVYGYTFGSGTRLTVV.

As for this clone: A junction end diverges from the germline sequence, so it may reflect a read error. The V gene is TRBV7-8, the J gene TRBJ2-5; TRBD2 matches at 12 bases. CDR1 and CDR2 (germline): SGHVS, FQNEAQ. The CDR3 sequence is 17 residues long. CDR3 protein: CASSLGRLAGGQGTQYF. DNA for the CDR3: TGTGCCAGCAGCTTGGGTCGGCTAGCGGGAGGGCAAGGGACCCAGTACTTC.

The J gene is TRBJ1-5, the V gene TRBV19; D is ambiguous. The CDR3 is 14 amino acids. Looked up from germline, CDR1 is LNHDA and CDR2 is SQIVND (reference sequence). The ends were cut back, 3 bases at V and 6 bases at J, with 12 bases in the middle. The CDR3 is CASSIASVGQPQHF. DNA of the CDR3: TGTGCCAGTAGTATTGCGAGTGTCGGTCAGCCCCAGCATTTT.

V and J are TRBV27 and TRBJ2-7; D is unclear. The germline V gene encodes CDR1 MNHEY and CDR2 SMNVEV (reference sequence). The V end lost 5 bases, the J end lost 2 bases, and 10 bases lay between the germline ends. This CDR3 contains 13 residues. For the CDR3, the DNA is TGTGCCAGCAGTCCCGACCGGGCCTACGAGCAGTACTTC. Protein product: CASSPDRAYEQYF.

This chain connects TRBV3-1 (or the pseudogene TRBV3-2) to TRBJ2-7; D is possibly TRBD2 (6 bases). Trimming removed 5 bases at V and 4 bases at J, with 15 bases between. CDR3 length: 14 residues. Germline V gene sequence: CDR1 LGHDT, CDR2 YNNKEL (reference sequence). CDR3 loop: CASSAREIGYEQYF. As DNA, the CDR3 is TGTGCCAGCAGCGCTCGGGAGATTGGTTACGAGCAGTACTTC.